These 7 T cell receptor beta chains were all obtained from the same sample, sequenced in a study of spatial heterogeneity in lung cancer. No cognate antigen is known for these TCRs. Study results and limitations: Higher tumor mutation counts went along with higher counts of expanded intratumoral alpha and beta TCRs.

Described time point: sample taken at primary tumor resection. TCRdb reanalysed the 5' RACE reads using MiXCR and keeps one entry per CDR3 protein. The sample gives about 11,000 distinct CDR3 sequences, approximately 4.7% of which show up once; around 12% is in the top ten. Here the sequenced sample was lung tumor tissue, taken at surgery. The receptors were gathered from a male donor with early-stage non-small cell lung cancer.

This clonotype appeared many times. Since it is a stray read in a library aimed at alpha chains, this beta chain has a size that is not meaningful. The rearrangement uses TRBV6-5 and TRBJ1-5; no firm D call. Germline-derived CDR1 and CDR2 are MNHEY and SVGAGI. V dropped 0 bases and J dropped 7 bases, with 4 bases sitting between them. There are 12 residues in the CDR3. The CDR3 spells CASSYSGQPQHF. DNA of the CDR3: TGTGCCAGCAGTTACTCTGGCCAGCCCCAGCATTTT.

This clonotype was found many times. A library prepared for alpha chains yielded this beta chain as an off-target read; its size is of little meaning. The chain links TRBV6-1 to TRBJ1-5; 8 positions match TRBD1. Germline CDR1 and CDR2: MNHNS and SASEGT. V was clipped by 6 bases and J by 4 bases; unmatched bases: 5. This CDR3 comprises 14 residues. The CDR3 spells CASRGTGSNQPQHF. The CDR3 bases are TGTGCCAGCAGAGGGACAGGAAGTAATCAGCCCCAGCATTTT.

In this sample, this clonotype turned up a few times. This beta chain was picked up by a library intended for alpha chains and is off target, so its count carries little meaning. The CDR3 DNA sequence: TGTGCCAGCAGCTTGGGGTCGGAGGGGGGATCCCAGCATTTT. Protein: CASSLGSEGGSQHF. This chain joins TRBV7-6 and TRBJ1-5, with D perhaps TRBD1 (6 bases). V was cut by 3 bases and J by 11 bases, with 17 bases left in between. The germline CDR1 and CDR2 sequences are SGHVS and FNYEAQ. The CDR3 consists of 14 residues.

Remarks on this clonotype: Little can be read into the size of this beta chain, an off-target read in a library designed for alpha chains. The V and J genes are TRBV5-1 and TRBJ1-2, with D unresolved. V lost 4 bases and J 8 bases, leaving 12 bases between the germline ends. In germline, CDR1 is SGHRS, CDR2 YFSETQ. This CDR3 has 12 amino acids. The CDR3: CASSREVGGYTF. The CDR3 nucleotides read TGCGCCAGCAGCCGGGAGGTGGGCGGCTACACCTTC.

This clonotype is judged medium-sized. Within a library made for alpha chains, this beta chain is off target, and its count is uninformative. This chain links TRBV7-9 with TRBJ2-3; the D gene could be TRBD1 or TRBD2 (5 bases each). Germline CDR1 reads SEHNR; CDR2 reads FQNEAQ (reference sequence). There are 15 residues in the CDR3. V shed 0 bases and J shed 0 bases, with 7 bases lying between them. The CDR3 DNA sequence: TGTGCCAGCAGCTTAGCCGGGGCTAGCACAGATACGCAGTATTTT. Translated, it gives CASSLAGASTDTQYF.

As concerns this clonotype: For a library built for alpha chains, this beta chain is a stray read; little rests on its size. The CDR3 protein is CASRETGNYGYTF. The CDR3 bases are TGTGCCAGCAGGGAGACAGGGAACTATGGCTACACCTTC. The V call is TRBV2, the J call TRBJ1-2; 7 bases line up with TRBD1. Looked up from germline, CDR1 is SNHLY and CDR2 is FYNNEI. The J segment lost 2 bases and the V segment lost 6 bases, leaving 3 bases of the junction unmatched. The CDR3 loop spans 13 amino acids.

The table lists this clonotype with many counts. Being off target in a library aimed at alpha chains, this beta chain has a size of little meaning. The V and J genes are TRBV5-1 and TRBJ1-6, with unresolved D. Trimming removed 2 bases from V and 0 bases from J, with 12 bases in between. Per germline, CDR1 SGHRS and CDR2 YFSETQ. The CDR3 is made up of 17 amino acids. CDR3 protein: CASSFSVSYSYNSPLHF. The DNA for the CDR3 is TGCGCCAGCAGCTTTAGTGTCTCGTACTCCTATAATTCACCCCTCCACTTT.